The clone carrying this TCR beta chain was observed once. Its antigen is as yet unknown. Germline loops: CDR1 MDHEN, CDR2 SYDVKM. The CDR3 length is 13 residues. V was pared by 3 bases and J by 1 base, with 6 bases between. Stated time point: sample taken at primary tumor resection. Whole RNA was taken from tumor, nontumor lung or frozen PBMC; it was then sequenced unsorted. The entry originates in a study of spatial heterogeneity in lung cancer. Study results and limitations: The number of expanded tumor alpha and beta chains correlated with mutation number.

TCRdb re-called the 5' RACE reads through MiXCR, storing one row per CDR3 protein. The table has about 4,200 distinct CDR3 sequences, about 6.1% seen once. The sequence derives from a male donor with early-stage non-small cell lung cancer. The sequencing here drew on lung tumor tissue, taken at surgery. The rearrangement links TRBV28 to TRBJ2-5; D is possibly TRBD1 (5 bases). Written as DNA, the CDR3 is TGTGCCAGCAGTTTCGACAGCCAAGAGACCCAGTACTTC. The encoded protein is CASSFDSQETQYF.